This record looks at one T cell receptor beta chain sequence and its context. Its antigen is not yet known. The record has no base qualities; no much larger clone is one base away. This record belongs to a study of blood T cell repertoires in COVID-19 (dated by TCRdb to 2020 to 2021). Describing the broader study: The collaborator samples originated in the United States, Italy and Spain and spanned the acute and convalescent phases of COVID-19. A freely available public database, intended as a resource for researchers studying the immune response to SARS-CoV-2, is where the repertoires were released. The prospective study material was composed of cDNA or gDNA derived from T cells, B-cell-depleted T cells, or PBMCs. Samples were obtained from the ongoing ImmuneRACE study (first 160 participants) and from about 1,300 subjects provided by 6 global collaborators. Deeply sampled blood TCRbeta repertoires from subjects exposed to, actively infected with, or recovered from COVID-19 were included in the dataset. Nearly every sample came with metadata listing a de-identified subject ID, COVID-19 status, age in years and sex. Where HLA class I and class II types were available, the types were taken from metadata supplied by the sample provider, not from assay-based typing.

The collaborating institutions used their own protocols to collect whole blood in K2EDTA tubes. For TCRbeta analysis, collaborators shipped samples as frozen whole blood, isolated PBMCs, or DNA extracted from either of those sample types. The CDR3 covers 16 residues, taking in both the cysteine and the phenylalanine. CDR3 DNA only is kept here, 48 bases in frame from base 1. Unmatched junction bases come to 7, with V trimmed by 2 bases and J by 2 bases. CDR1 and CDR2, per the germline V gene, are MNHEY and SVGAGI. General conclusions and limits of the study: Clinical and demographic metadata were provided uncurated, with the amount varying by source and participant.

TCRbeta CDR3 regions were amplified from genomic DNA by means of the immunoSEQ Assay, a bias-controlled multiplex PCR. The study's own analysis went as follows. The number of nucleated cells in each sample was estimated by amplification of reference gene primers within the assay. To quantify the absolute abundance of each unique TCRbeta CDR3 rearrangement, sequence reads were collapsed and filtered. Productive Simpson clonality was computed per sample as the square root of Simpson's diversity index over productive rearrangements. Imported from immuneACCESS, the table was reduced by TCRdb to in-frame sequences with V and J called. These copies leave out some clones; in studies compared against another copy, an unresolved V gene accounts for under half, and the cause of the remainder is not known. V and J calls and clone size are copied from that table; D and trimming were computed from the DNA. The sample profile shows 150,000 to 200,000 clones; approximately 91% of them were found once. About 2.5% of the sample goes to the ten largest clones.

The sequence is built from TRBV6-5 and TRBJ1-1, with 8 bases in between that match TRBD1. The clonotype was recovered from a man aged 18 to 30 with acute or convalescent COVID-19. The source material was peripheral blood. In nucleotide form, the sequence is TGTGCCAGCAGTTACGTCGGGACAGGAGTTAACACTGAAGCTTTCTTT. Its protein product is CASSYVGTGVNTEAFF.